The rows below give T cell receptor beta chains drawn from one sample of a study of OX40 agonist ivuxolimab in advanced cancers. TCRdb keeps only in-frame clones here, not all; method: immunoSEQ multiplex PCR. This sample has some 89,000 clones, with about 86% found just once. This sample comprised CD4+ or CD8+ T cells sorted from blood, obtained in a trial of the OX40 agonist ivuxolimab. Receptors were obtained from an adult with an advanced solid tumor such as melanoma, head and neck, liver or kidney cancer. The CDR3 runs from the conserved cysteine through the conserved F or W. D genes are given only for firm matches. Clone size is not always given. Where it is, it says once, few, many or a class for expanded clones.

len: 14
v_gene: TRBV28
j_gene: TRBJ1-5
d_gene: TRBD1
abundance: -
CDR3nt: TGTGCCAGCAGAACAGGGGGTGACAATCAGCCCCAGCATTTT
CDR3aa: CASRTGGDNQPQHF

len: 19
v_gene: TRBV5-1
j_gene: TRBJ2-2
d_gene: TRBD1
abundance: -
CDR3nt: TGCGCCAGCAGCTTGTATGCTCTTGCCGGGACAGGGGTCACCGGGGAGCTGTTTTTT
CDR3aa: CASSLYALAGTGVTGELFF

len: 15
v_gene: TRBV6-4
j_gene: TRBJ1-2
d_gene: -
abundance: -
CDR3nt: TGTGCCAGCAGCCAGGACTCCCTAGTGAACAGTGGCTACACCTTC
CDR3aa: CASSQDSLVNSGYTF

len: 14
v_gene: TRBV11-1
j_gene: TRBJ1-5
d_gene: -
abundance: once
CDR3nt: TGTGCCAGCAGCTTAGATGGCAGGGAACAGCCCCAGCATTTT
CDR3aa: CASSLDGREQPQHF

len: 13
v_gene: TRBV30
j_gene: TRBJ2-3
d_gene: -
abundance: -
CDR3nt: TGTGCCTGGAGTGTACAGTTGAGAGATACGCAGTATTTT
CDR3aa: CAWSVQLRDTQYF

len: 15
v_gene: TRBV5-1
j_gene: TRBJ2-2
d_gene: -
abundance: -
CDR3nt: TGCGCCAGCAGCCCAATCCAGGGTTTTGCCGGGGAGCTGTTTTTT
CDR3aa: CASSPIQGFAGELFF

len: 14
v_gene: TRBV19
j_gene: TRBJ2-7
d_gene: TRBD1
abundance: -
CDR3nt: TGTGCCAGTAGTTTCCGGGACAGGGGGGGCGAGCAGTACTTC
CDR3aa: CASSFRDRGGEQYF

len: 14
v_gene: TRBV28
j_gene: TRBJ2-7
d_gene: -
abundance: -
CDR3nt: TGTGCCAGCAAGGGGGGGGCCGCCCCCTACGAGCAGTACTTC
CDR3aa: CASKGGAAPYEQYF

len: 18
v_gene: TRBV28
j_gene: TRBJ2-5
d_gene: TRBD1
abundance: -
CDR3nt: TGTGCCAGCAGCGAACTCTTCCTACGGGACAGGGCGGACGAGACCCAGTACTTC
CDR3aa: CASSELFLRDRADETQYF

len: 16
v_gene: TRBV19
j_gene: TRBJ1-5
d_gene: TRBD1
abundance: -
CDR3nt: TGTGCCAGTAGTATCCCGGGACAGGGTGAAGATCAGCCCCAGCATTTT
CDR3aa: CASSIPGQGEDQPQHF

len: 14
v_gene: TRBV19
j_gene: TRBJ1-5
d_gene: -
abundance: -
CDR3nt: TGTGCCAGTACCGGGGGGGGAGGCGGCCAGCCCCAGCATTTT
CDR3aa: CASTGGGGGQPQHF

len: 11
v_gene: TRBV7-2
j_gene: TRBJ2-5
d_gene: -
abundance: -
CDR3nt: TGTGCCAGCAGGGTACAAGAGACCCAGTACTTC
CDR3aa: CASRVQETQYF

len: 12
v_gene: TRBV18
j_gene: TRBJ1-2
d_gene: -
abundance: -
CDR3nt: TGTGCCAGCTCACCAGCCAGGTATGGCTACACCTTC
CDR3aa: CASSPARYGYTF

len: 18
v_gene: TRBV7-9
j_gene: TRBJ2-5
d_gene: TRBD2
abundance: -
CDR3nt: TGTGCCAGCAGCTTAGCGTCAGGACTAGCGGGGGGGCAAGAGACCCAGTACTTC
CDR3aa: CASSLASGLAGGQETQYF

len: 14
v_gene: TRBV7-9
j_gene: TRBJ2-2
d_gene: -
abundance: -
CDR3nt: TGTGCCAGCAGCTTTGGCTCCTTGACCGGGGAGCTGTTTTTT
CDR3aa: CASSFGSLTGELFF

len: 13
v_gene: TRBV19
j_gene: TRBJ2-5
d_gene: -
abundance: -
CDR3nt: TGTGCCAGTGGTTCTGGGGGGACAGAGACCCAGTACTTC
CDR3aa: CASGSGGTETQYF

len: 18
v_gene: TRBV5-1
j_gene: TRBJ2-1
d_gene: -
abundance: -
CDR3nt: TGCGCCAGCAGCTCCCCTCCGGCGGCTAGCTCTTTTAACAATGAGCAGTTCTTC
CDR3aa: CASSSPPAASSFNNEQFF

len: 12
v_gene: TRBV28
j_gene: TRBJ2-7
d_gene: TRBD1
abundance: -
CDR3nt: TGTGCCAGCACCCGATTAGGGGGCTCCCCTGACTTC
CDR3aa: CASTRLGGSPDF

len: 15
v_gene: TRBV11-2
j_gene: TRBJ2-1
d_gene: TRBD2
abundance: -
CDR3nt: TGTGCCAGCAGCTTAAATAGCGGGGTGGTGAATGAGCAGTTCTTC
CDR3aa: CASSLNSGVVNEQFF

len: 16
v_gene: TRBV5-6
j_gene: TRBJ2-1
d_gene: -
abundance: -
CDR3nt: TGTGCCAGCAGCTTGTTGTCGCGGGCGGGCTACAATGAGCAGTTCTTC
CDR3aa: CASSLLSRAGYNEQFF

len: 11
v_gene: TRBV7-9
j_gene: TRBJ1-1
d_gene: -
abundance: few
CDR3nt: TGTGCCAGCGGTGCAGGGCCTGAAGCTTTCTTT
CDR3aa: CASGAGPEAFF

len: 13
v_gene: TRBV2
j_gene: TRBJ2-5
d_gene: -
abundance: -
CDR3nt: TGTGCCTCTGAAGGGGCTACGAAATCGACCCAGTACTTC
CDR3aa: CASEGATKSTQYF

len: 11
v_gene: TRBV4-1
j_gene: TRBJ2-1
d_gene: -
abundance: medium-sized
CDR3nt: TGCGCCAGCAGCCGAGACAATGAGCAGTTCTTC
CDR3aa: CASSRDNEQFF

len: 12
v_gene: TRBV5-4
j_gene: TRBJ2-3
d_gene: -
abundance: once
CDR3nt: TGTGCCAGCAGCTGGTGGGGGGATACGCAGTATTTT
CDR3aa: CASSWWGDTQYF

len: 13
v_gene: TRBV28
j_gene: TRBJ1-2
d_gene: -
abundance: -
CDR3nt: TGTGCCAGCAGCCAGGGACAAGTCTATGGCTACACCTTC
CDR3aa: CASSQGQVYGYTF

len: 12
v_gene: TRBV29-1
j_gene: TRBJ1-2
d_gene: -
abundance: -
CDR3nt: TGCAGCGTTGCGGCCCCAGGGGAAGGCTACACCTTC
CDR3aa: CSVAAPGEGYTF

len: 12
v_gene: TRBV18
j_gene: TRBJ1-5
d_gene: -
abundance: -
CDR3nt: TGTGCCAGCTCACCACCCCATCAGCCCCAGCATTTT
CDR3aa: CASSPPHQPQHF

len: 14
v_gene: TRBV7-9
j_gene: TRBJ2-7
d_gene: TRBD1
abundance: -
CDR3nt: TGTGCCAGCAGCTTAGGGGACAGCCGCTACGAGCAGTACTTC
CDR3aa: CASSLGDSRYEQYF

len: 13
v_gene: TRBV4-3
j_gene: TRBJ1-4
d_gene: -
abundance: -
CDR3nt: TGCGCCAGCAGCCATGCCGCCGGGAATAACGTGGTTTTT
CDR3aa: CASSHAAGNNVVF

len: 12
v_gene: TRBV9
j_gene: TRBJ2-1
d_gene: TRBD2
abundance: -
CDR3nt: TGTGCCAGCAGCGTGGGGGAGGGGGAGCAGTTCTTC
CDR3aa: CASSVGEGEQFF

len: 12
v_gene: TRBV7-2
j_gene: TRBJ1-1
d_gene: -
abundance: -
CDR3nt: TGTGCCAGCATCCCGGGGGCCCTCGAAGCTTTCTTT
CDR3aa: CASIPGALEAFF

len: 15
v_gene: TRBV6-1
j_gene: TRBJ2-5
d_gene: TRBD2
abundance: -
CDR3nt: TGTGCCAGCAGTGGCGGGACTAGCGGAAAAGAGACCCAGTACTTC
CDR3aa: CASSGGTSGKETQYF

len: 11
v_gene: TRBV28
j_gene: TRBJ1-1
d_gene: -
abundance: -
CDR3nt: TGTGCCAGCAGTTTCTACACTGAAGCTTTCTTT
CDR3aa: CASSFYTEAFF